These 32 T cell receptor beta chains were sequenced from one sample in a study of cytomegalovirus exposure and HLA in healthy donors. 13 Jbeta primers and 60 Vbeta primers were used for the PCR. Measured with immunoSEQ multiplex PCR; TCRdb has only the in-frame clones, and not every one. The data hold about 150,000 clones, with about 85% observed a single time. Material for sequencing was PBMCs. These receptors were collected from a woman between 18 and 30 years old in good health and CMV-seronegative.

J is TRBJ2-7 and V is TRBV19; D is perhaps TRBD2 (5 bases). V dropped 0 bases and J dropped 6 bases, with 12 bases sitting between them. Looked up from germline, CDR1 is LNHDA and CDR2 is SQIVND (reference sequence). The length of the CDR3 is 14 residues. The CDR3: CASSIDHLASEQYF. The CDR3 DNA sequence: TGTGCCAGTAGTATAGATCATCTAGCTTCCGAGCAGTACTTC.

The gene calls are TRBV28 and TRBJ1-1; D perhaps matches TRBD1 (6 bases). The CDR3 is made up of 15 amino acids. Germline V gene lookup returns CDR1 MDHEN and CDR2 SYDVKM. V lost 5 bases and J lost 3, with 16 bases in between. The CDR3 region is CASSPERGRDTEAFF. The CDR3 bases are TGTGCCAGCAGTCCCGAGCGGGGGCGCGACACTGAAGCTTTCTTT.

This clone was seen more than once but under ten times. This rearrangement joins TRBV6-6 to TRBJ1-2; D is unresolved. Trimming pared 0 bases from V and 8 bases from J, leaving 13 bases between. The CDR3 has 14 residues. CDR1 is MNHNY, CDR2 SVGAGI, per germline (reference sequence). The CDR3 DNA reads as TGTGCCAGCAGTTACTCGAACGGGTATGGCGGCTACACCTTC. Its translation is CASSYSNGYGGYTF.

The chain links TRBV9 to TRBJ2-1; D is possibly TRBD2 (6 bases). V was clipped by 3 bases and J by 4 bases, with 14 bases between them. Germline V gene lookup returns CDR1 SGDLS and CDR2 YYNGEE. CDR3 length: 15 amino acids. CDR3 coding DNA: TGTGCCAGCAGCGACGGCGGGAACAAATACAATGAGCAGTTCTTC. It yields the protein CASSDGGNKYNEQFF.

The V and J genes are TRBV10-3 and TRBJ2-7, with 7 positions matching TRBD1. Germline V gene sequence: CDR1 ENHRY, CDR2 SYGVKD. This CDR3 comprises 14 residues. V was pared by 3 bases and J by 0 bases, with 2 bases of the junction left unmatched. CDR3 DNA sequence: TGTGCCATCAGTGATGGGGACAGCTCCTACGAGCAGTACTTC. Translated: CAISDGDSSYEQYF.

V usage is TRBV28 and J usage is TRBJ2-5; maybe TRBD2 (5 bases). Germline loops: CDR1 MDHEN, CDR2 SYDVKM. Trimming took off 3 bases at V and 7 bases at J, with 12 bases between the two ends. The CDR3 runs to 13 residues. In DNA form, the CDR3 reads TGTGCCAGCAGTTTTAATGGGAGACCGACCCAGTACTTC. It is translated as CASSFNGRPTQYF.

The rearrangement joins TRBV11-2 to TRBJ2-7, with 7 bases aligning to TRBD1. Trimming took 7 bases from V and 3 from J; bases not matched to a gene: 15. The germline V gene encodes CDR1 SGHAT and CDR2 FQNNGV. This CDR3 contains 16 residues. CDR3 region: CASTQWDRTRHYEQYF. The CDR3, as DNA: TGTGCCAGCACCCAATGGGACAGAACGAGGCACTACGAGCAGTACTTC.

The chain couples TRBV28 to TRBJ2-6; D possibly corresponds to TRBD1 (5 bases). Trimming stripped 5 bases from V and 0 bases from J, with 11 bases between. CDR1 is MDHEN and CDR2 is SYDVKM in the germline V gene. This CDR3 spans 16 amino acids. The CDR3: CASSPGHRSGANVLTF. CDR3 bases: TGTGCCAGCAGTCCCGGACACCGCTCTGGGGCCAACGTCCTGACTTTC.

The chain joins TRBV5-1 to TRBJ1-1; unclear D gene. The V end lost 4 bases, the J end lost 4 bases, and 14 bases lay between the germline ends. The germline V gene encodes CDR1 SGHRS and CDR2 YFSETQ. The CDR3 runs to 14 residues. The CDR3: CASSRGSLGTEAFF. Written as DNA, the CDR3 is TGCGCCAGCAGCCGCGGCTCTCTCGGCACTGAAGCTTTCTTT.

The CDR3 sequence is CSAEDSYEQYF. As DNA, the CDR3 is TGCAGCGCCGAGGACAGCTACGAGCAGTACTTC. This chain connects TRBV29-1 to TRBJ2-7, with TRBD1 as a possible D gene (6 bases). V was trimmed by 7 bases and J by 3 bases, leaving 10 bases between them. CDR1 is SQVTM and CDR2 is ANQGSEA in the germline V gene. The CDR3 extends over 11 amino acids.

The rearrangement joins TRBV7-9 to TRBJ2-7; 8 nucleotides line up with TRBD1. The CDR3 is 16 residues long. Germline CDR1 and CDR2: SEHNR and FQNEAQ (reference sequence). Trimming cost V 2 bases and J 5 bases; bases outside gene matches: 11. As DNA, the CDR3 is TGTGCCAGCAGCTTACGCCCAGGACAGGGTAATCACGAGCAGTACTTC. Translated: CASSLRPGQGNHEQYF.

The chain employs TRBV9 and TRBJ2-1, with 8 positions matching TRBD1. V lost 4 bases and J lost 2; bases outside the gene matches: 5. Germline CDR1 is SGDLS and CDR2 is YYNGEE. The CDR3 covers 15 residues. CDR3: CASSSTGDPYNEQFF. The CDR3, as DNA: TGTGCCAGCAGCTCGACAGGGGACCCCTACAATGAGCAGTTCTTC.

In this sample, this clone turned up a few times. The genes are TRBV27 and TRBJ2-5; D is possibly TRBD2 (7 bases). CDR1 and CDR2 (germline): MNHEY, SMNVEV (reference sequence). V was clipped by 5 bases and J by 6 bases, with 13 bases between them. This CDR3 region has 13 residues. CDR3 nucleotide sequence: TGTGCCAGCAGTGGGGGGGGGCTGAAGACCCAGTACTTC. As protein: CASSGGGLKTQYF.

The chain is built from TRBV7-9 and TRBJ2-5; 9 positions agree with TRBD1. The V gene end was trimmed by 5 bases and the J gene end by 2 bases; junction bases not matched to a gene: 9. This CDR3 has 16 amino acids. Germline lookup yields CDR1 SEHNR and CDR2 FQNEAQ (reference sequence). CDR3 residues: CASSSTGQGYQETQYF. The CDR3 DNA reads TGTGCCAGCAGCAGTACGGGACAGGGATATCAAGAGACCCAGTACTTC.

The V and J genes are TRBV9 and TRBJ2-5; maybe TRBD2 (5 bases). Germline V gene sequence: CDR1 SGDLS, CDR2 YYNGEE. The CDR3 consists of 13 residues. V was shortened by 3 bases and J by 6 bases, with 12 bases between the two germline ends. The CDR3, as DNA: TGTGCCAGCAGCGACGGATCCGGGAAGACCCAGTACTTC. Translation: CASSDGSGKTQYF.

CDR3 sequence: CASSLEQGQGYGYTF. CDR3 in DNA: TGTGCCAGCAGCTTGGAACAGGGCCAGGGGTATGGCTACACCTTC. The chain joins TRBV7-2 to TRBJ1-2; possible D gene TRBD1, 6 bases. There are 15 residues in the CDR3. Trimming removed 3 bases at V and 5 bases at J, with 16 bases between. Germline values: CDR1 SGHTA, CDR2 FQGNSA.

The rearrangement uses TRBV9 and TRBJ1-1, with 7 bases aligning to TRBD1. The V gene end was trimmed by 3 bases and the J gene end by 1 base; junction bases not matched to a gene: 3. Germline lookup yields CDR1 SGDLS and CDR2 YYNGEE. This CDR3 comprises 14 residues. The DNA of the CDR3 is TGTGCCAGCAGCGAGACAGGGCAGAACACTGAAGCTTTCTTT. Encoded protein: CASSETGQNTEAFF.

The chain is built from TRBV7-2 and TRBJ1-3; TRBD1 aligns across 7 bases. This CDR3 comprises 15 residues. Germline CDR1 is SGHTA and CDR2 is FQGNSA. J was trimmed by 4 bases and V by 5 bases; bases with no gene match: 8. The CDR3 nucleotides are TGTGCCAGCAGCACCTCGACAGGGCTCGGAAACACCATATATTTT. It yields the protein CASSTSTGLGNTIYF.

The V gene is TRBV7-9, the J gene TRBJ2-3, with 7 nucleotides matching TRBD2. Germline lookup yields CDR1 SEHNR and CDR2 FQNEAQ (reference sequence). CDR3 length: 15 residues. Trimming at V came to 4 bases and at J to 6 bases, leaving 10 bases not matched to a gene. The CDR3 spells CASSSSGLDTDTQYF. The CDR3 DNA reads TGTGCCAGCAGCTCAAGCGGACTAGACACCGATACGCAGTATTTT.

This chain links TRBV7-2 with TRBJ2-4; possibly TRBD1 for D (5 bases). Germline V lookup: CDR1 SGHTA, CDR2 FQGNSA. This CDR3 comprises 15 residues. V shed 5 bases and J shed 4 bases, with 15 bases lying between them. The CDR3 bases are TGTGCCAGCAGCGTAGGGCGACAGCCTAAAAACATTCAGTACTTC. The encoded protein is CASSVGRQPKNIQYF.

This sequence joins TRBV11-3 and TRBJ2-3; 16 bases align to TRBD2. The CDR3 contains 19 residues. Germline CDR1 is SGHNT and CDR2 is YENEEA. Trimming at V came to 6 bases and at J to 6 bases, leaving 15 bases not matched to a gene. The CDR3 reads CASSSGTSGGALRWDTQYF. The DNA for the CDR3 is TGTGCCAGCAGTTCCGGGACTAGCGGGGGGGCCTTAAGGTGGGATACGCAGTATTTT.

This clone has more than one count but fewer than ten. In nucleotides, the CDR3 is TGTGCCAGTAGTAGTGGGGGGGCCTCGGATAACGAGCAGTACTTC. It is translated as CASSSGGASDNEQYF. The chain combines TRBV19 with TRBJ2-7, with a tentative D call TRBD2 (7 bases). Trimming pared 4 bases from V and 5 bases from J, leaving 18 bases between. In germline, CDR1 is LNHDA, CDR2 SQIVND (reference sequence). The CDR3 spans 15 residues.

The CDR3 DNA reads as TGCGCCAGCAGCCATACTTCCCTCAAAAGCGGTAACGAGCAGTACTTC. Translation: CASSHTSLKSGNEQYF. The genes are TRBV4-1 and TRBJ2-7, with D possibly matching TRBD2 (5 bases). V lost 3 bases and J 5 bases, leaving 20 bases between the germline ends. This CDR3 has 16 amino acids. The V gene's germline CDR1 is MGHRA and CDR2 YSYEKL.

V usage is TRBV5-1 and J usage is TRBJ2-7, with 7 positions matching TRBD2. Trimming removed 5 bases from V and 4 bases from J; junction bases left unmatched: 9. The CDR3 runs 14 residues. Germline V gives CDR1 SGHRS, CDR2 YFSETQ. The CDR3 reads CASSTGGVRYEQYF. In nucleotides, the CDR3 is TGCGCCAGCAGTACTGGGGGGGTTAGGTACGAGCAGTACTTC.

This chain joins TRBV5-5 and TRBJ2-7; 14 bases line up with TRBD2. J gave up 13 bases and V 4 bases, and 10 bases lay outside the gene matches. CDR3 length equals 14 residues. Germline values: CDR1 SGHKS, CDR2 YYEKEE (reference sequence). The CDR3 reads CASSPSGLAGELYF. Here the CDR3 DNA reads TGTGCCAGCAGCCCTTCGGGACTAGCGGGGGAGCTATACTTC.

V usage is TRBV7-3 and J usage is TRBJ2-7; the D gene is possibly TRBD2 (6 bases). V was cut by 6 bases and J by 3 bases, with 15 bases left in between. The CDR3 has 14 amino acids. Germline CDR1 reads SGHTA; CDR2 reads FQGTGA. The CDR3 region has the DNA TGTGCCAGCAGGGCTCAAGCGGGCGGCTACGAGCAGTACTTC. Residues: CASRAQAGGYEQYF.

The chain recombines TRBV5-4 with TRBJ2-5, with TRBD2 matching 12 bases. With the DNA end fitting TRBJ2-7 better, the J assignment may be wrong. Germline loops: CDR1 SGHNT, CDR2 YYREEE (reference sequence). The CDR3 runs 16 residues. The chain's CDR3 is CASSILLAGGGDEQYF. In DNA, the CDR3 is TGTGCCAGCAGCATACTACTAGCGGGAGGTGGGGACGAGCAGTACTTC.

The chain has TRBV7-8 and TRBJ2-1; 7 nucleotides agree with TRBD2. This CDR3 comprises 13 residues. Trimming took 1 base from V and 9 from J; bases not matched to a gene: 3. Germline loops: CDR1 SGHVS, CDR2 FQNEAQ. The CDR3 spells CASSLGEGVEQFF. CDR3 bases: TGTGCCAGCAGCTTAGGGGAGGGCGTTGAGCAGTTCTTC.

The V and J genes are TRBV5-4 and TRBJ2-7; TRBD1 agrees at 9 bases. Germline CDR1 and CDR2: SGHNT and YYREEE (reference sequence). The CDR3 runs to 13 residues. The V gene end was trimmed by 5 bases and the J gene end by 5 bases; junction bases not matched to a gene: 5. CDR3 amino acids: CASRGQGPHEQYF. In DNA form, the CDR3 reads TGTGCCAGCAGAGGACAGGGGCCCCACGAGCAGTACTTC.

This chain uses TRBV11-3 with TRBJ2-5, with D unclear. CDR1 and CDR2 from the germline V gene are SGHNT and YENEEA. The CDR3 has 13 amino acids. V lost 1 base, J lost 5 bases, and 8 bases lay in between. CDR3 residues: CASSLGPVETQYF. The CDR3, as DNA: TGTGCCAGCAGCTTAGGCCCGGTGGAGACCCAGTACTTC.

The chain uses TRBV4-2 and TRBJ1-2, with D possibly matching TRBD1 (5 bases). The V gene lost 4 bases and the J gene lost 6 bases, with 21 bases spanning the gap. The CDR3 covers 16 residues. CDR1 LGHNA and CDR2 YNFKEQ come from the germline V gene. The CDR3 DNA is TGTGCCAGCAGCCGATCGACAGTTGGGGCGATGGATGGCTACACCTTC. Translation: CASSRSTVGAMDGYTF.

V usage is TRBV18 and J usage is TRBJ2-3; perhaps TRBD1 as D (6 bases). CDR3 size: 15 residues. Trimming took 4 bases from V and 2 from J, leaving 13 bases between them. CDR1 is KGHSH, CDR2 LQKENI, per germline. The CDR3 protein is CASSLRQASTDTQYF. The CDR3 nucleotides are TGTGCCAGCTCACTAAGACAGGCCTCCACAGATACGCAGTATTTT.